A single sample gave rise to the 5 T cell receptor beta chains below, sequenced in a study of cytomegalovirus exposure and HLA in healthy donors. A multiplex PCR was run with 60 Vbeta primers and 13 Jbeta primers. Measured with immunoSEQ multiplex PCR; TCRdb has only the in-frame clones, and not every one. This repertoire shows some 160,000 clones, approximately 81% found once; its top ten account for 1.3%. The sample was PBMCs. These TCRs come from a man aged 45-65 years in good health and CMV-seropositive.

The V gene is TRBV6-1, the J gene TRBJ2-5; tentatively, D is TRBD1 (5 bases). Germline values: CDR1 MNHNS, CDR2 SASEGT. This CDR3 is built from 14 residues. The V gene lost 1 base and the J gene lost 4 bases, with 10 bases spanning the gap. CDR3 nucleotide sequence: TGTGCCAGCAGTGAAGGGGGCAGCAGAGAGACCCAGTACTTC. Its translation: CASSEGGSRETQYF.

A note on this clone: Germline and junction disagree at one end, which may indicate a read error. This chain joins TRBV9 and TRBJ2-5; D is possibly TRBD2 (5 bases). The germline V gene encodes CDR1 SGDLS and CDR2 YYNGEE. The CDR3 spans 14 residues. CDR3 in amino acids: CASSPRDYQGTQYF. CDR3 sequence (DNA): TGTGCCAGCAGCCCCCGGGATTATCAAGGGACCCAGTACTTC.

CDR3 in amino acids: CASSPLGQTRVSGANVLTF. The DNA of the CDR3 is TGTGCCAGCTCACCACTTGGACAGACCAGAGTCTCTGGGGCCAACGTCCTGACTTTC. This chain joins TRBV18 and TRBJ2-6; D perhaps matches TRBD1 (6 bases). This CDR3 is built from 19 residues. Germline V lookup: CDR1 KGHSH, CDR2 LQKENI. Deletions cut 1 base from V and 0 bases from J, with 16 bases between.

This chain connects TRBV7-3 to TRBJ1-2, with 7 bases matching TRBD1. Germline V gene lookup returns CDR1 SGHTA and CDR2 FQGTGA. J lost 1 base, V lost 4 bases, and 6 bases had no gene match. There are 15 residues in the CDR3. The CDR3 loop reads CASSSGQAGNYGYTF. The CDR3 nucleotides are TGTGCCAGCAGCTCCGGACAGGCTGGTAACTATGGCTACACCTTC.

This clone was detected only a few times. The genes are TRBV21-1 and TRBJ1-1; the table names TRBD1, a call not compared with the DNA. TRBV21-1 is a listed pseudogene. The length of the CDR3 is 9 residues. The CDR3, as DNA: TGTGGGCCGATTGAAGAAGCTTTCTTT. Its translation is CGPIEEAFF.